The 14 T cell receptor beta chains below all came from one sample that was sequenced in a study of shared clonotypes between healthy human individuals. Only CD45RO-negative cells positively selected for CCR7 counted as naive CD8 cells, so terminally differentiated effector memory CD45RA+ cells were excluded. Profiling relied on immunoSEQ multiplex PCR, and the TCRdb table lists in-frame clones only, not all of them. The sample records 600,000 or so clones, 85% to 95% being singletons. What was sequenced was naive CD8+ T cells sorted from blood. The receptors originated from a woman aged 25-40 years in good health.

The V call is TRBV11-2, the J call TRBJ1-2; D unresolved. Germline assignment: CDR1 SGHAT and CDR2 FQNNGV. The CDR3 is 13 amino acids. The V gene lost 5 bases and the J gene lost 8 bases, with 15 bases spanning the gap. The CDR3 sequence is CASSPSDGYGYTF. The CDR3 DNA is TGTGCCAGCAGCCCGTCGGATGGTTACGGCTACACCTTC.

The rearrangement uses TRBV7-8 and TRBJ2-1; D uncertain. V lost 2 bases, J lost 6 bases, and 17 bases lay in between. The CDR3 extends over 16 amino acids. Germline values: CDR1 SGHVS, CDR2 FQNEAQ. The CDR3 spells CASSLSRVPSANEQFF. DNA for the CDR3: TGTGCCAGCAGCTTATCCCGGGTCCCCTCCGCCAATGAGCAGTTCTTC.

This chain uses TRBV10-1 with TRBJ2-1, with TRBD2 matching over 10 bases. The CDR3 has 15 residues. V dropped 10 bases and J dropped 7; count of bases not matched to a gene: 13. The germline V gene encodes CDR1 WNHNN and CDR2 SYGVQD (reference sequence). The CDR3 nucleotides read TGCGCCATACGTACCGGTGGACTAGCGGCAAATGAGCAGTTCTTC. It encodes CAIRTGGLAANEQFF.

This rearrangement joins TRBV11-2 to TRBJ2-7; D is perhaps TRBD1 (6 bases). The germline V gene encodes CDR1 SGHAT and CDR2 FQNNGV. The CDR3 has 15 residues. The V gene lost 1 base and the J gene lost 0 bases, with 10 bases spanning the gap. CDR3 sequence (DNA): TGTGCCAGCAGCTTAGTGGTCAGGGGCTCCTACGAGCAGTACTTC. This gives the protein CASSLVVRGSYEQYF. The variable domain in full, completed from reference TRBV11-2 and TRBJ2-7, reads EAGVAQSPRYKIIEKRQSVAFWCNPISGHATLYWYQQILGQGPKLLIQFQNNGVVDDSQLPKDRFSAERLKGVDSTLKIQPAKLEDSAVYLCASSLVVRGSYEQYFGPGTRLTVT.

The chain links TRBV29-1 to TRBJ2-1; the match to TRBD2 covers 10 bases. The germline gives CDR1 SQVTM, CDR2 ANQGSEA. After removal of 3 bases from V and 4 bases from J, the junction contained 9 bases not matched to a gene. The CDR3 covers 16 residues. CDR3 coding DNA: TGCAGCGTTGAGGGCCTAGCGGGAGCTGAATACAATGAGCAGTTCTTC. It yields the protein CSVEGLAGAEYNEQFF.

V and J are TRBV27 and TRBJ2-7; D is unresolved. In germline, CDR1 is MNHEY, CDR2 SMNVEV (reference sequence). The V end was cut by 2 bases, the J end by 2 bases, with 10 bases between. The CDR3 spans 14 residues. The CDR3 region is CASSLAAKAYEQYF. The CDR3 bases are TGTGCCAGCAGTTTAGCAGCGAAGGCCTACGAGCAGTACTTC.

This clone was picked up one time. The chain employs TRBV27 and TRBJ2-3; D perhaps matches TRBD2 (7 bases). Germline-derived CDR1 and CDR2 are MNHEY and SMNVEV (reference sequence). V dropped 4 bases and J dropped 0 bases, with 20 bases sitting between them. The CDR3 runs to 18 residues. As DNA, the CDR3 is TGTGCCAGCAGTTCGCTCCTCAGGGGAGGGGTCAGCACAGATACGCAGTATTTT. Encoded protein: CASSSLLRGGVSTDTQYF.

The genes are TRBV5-1 and TRBJ1-1; possible D gene TRBD1, 6 bases. Germline V CDR1 and CDR2: SGHRS, YFSETQ. The CDR3 runs to 17 residues. V lost 3 bases, J lost 3 bases, and 21 bases lay in between. The chain's CDR3 is CASSSQGTHMGDTEAFF. The DNA for the CDR3 is TGCGCCAGCAGCTCTCAGGGGACCCACATGGGGGACACTGAAGCTTTCTTT.

The chain recombines TRBV27 with TRBJ1-3; 7 bases match TRBD1. This CDR3 comprises 17 residues. Looked up from germline, CDR1 is MNHEY and CDR2 is SMNVEV (reference sequence). The trim removed 0 bases at V and 3 bases at J, leaving 8 bases unmatched. CDR3 residues: CASSLSQGGDDGNTIYF. CDR3 sequence (DNA): TGTGCCAGCAGTTTATCGCAGGGGGGAGACGATGGAAACACCATATATTTT.

With respect to this clone: Other nucleotide sequences from this sample produce the same CDR3. The chain joins TRBV19 to TRBJ2-5, with 11 bases identical to TRBD1. Matching the DNA end better, TRBJ2-7 makes the J call doubtful. The germline gives CDR1 LNHDA, CDR2 SQIVND (reference sequence). CDR3 length: 14 residues. The CDR3: CASSAGTGGYEQYF. CDR3 in DNA: TGTGCCAGTAGCGCCGGGACAGGGGGTTACGAGCAGTACTTC.

This clone appeared a single time. The chain joins TRBV7-9 to TRBJ2-3; TRBD2 agrees at 8 bases. The germline V gene encodes CDR1 SEHNR and CDR2 FQNEAQ (reference sequence). With 1 base clipped from V and 6 bases from J, the junction kept 9 bases outside the gene matches. This CDR3 is built from 16 residues. This CDR3 is CASSLGGLEFVDTQYF. CDR3 nucleotide sequence: TGTGCCAGCAGCTTAGGGGGACTAGAATTTGTGGATACGCAGTATTTT.

This chain connects TRBV19 to TRBJ2-5, with D tentatively TRBD2 (6 bases). The CDR3 covers 14 residues. CDR1 and CDR2 (germline): LNHDA, SQIVND (reference sequence). V was shortened by 8 bases and J by 1 base, with 14 bases between the two germline ends. CDR3 nucleotide sequence: TGTGCCAGTGCGGTGGCTAGCGCCCAAGAGACCCAGTACTTC. This translates into CASAVASAQETQYF.

The rearrangement joins TRBV30 to TRBJ2-1, with D maybe TRBD1 (6 bases). V was trimmed by 2 bases and J by 6 bases, leaving 17 bases between them. In germline, CDR1 is GTSNPN, CDR2 SVGIG (reference sequence). The CDR3 length is 15 residues. The CDR3 loop is CAWSSGELTGNEQFF. CDR3 DNA: TGTGCCTGGAGTTCAGGGGAGTTGACCGGCAATGAGCAGTTCTTC. Variable domain in full (rest from reference TRBV30 and TRBJ2-1): SQTIHQWPATLVQPVGSPLSLECTVEGTSNPNLYWYRQAAGRGLQLLFYSVGIGQISSEVPQNLSASRPQDRQFILSSKKLLLSDSGFYLCAWSSGELTGNEQFFGPGTRLTVL.

The chain couples TRBV7-2 to TRBJ2-1; maybe TRBD2 (6 bases). Germline values: CDR1 SGHTA, CDR2 FQGNSA. Trimming shortened V by 5 bases and J by 4 bases, and 18 bases separated the two germline ends. The CDR3 has 16 amino acids. CDR3: CASSEPSSETYNEQFF. In DNA, the CDR3 is TGTGCCAGCAGCGAGCCTTCTAGCGAGACATACAATGAGCAGTTCTTC.